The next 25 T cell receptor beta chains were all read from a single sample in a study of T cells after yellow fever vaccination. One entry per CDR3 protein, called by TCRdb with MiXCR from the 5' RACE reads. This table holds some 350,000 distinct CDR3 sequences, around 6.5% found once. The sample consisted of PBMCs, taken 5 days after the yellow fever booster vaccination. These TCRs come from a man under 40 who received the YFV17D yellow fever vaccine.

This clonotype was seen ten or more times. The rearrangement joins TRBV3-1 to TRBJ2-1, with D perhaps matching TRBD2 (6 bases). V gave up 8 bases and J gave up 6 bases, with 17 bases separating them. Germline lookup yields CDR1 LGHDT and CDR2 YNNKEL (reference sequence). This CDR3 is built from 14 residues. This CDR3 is CASCLGGPLNEQFF. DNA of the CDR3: TGTGCCAGCTGTCTAGGAGGGCCGCTCAATGAGCAGTTCTTC.

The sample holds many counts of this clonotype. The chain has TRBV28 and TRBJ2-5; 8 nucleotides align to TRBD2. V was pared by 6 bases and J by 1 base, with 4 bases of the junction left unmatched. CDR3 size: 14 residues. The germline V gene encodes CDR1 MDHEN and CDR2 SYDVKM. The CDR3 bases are TGTGCCAGCAGCCCGGGGGGGACCCAAGAGACCCAGTACTTC. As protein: CASSPGGTQETQYF. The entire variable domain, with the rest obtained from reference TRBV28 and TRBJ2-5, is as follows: DVKVTQSSRYLVKRTGEKVFLECVQDMDHENMFWYRQDPGLGLRLIYFSYDVKMKEKGDIPEGYSVSREKKERFSLILESASTNQTSMYLCASSPGGTQETQYFGPGTRLLVL.

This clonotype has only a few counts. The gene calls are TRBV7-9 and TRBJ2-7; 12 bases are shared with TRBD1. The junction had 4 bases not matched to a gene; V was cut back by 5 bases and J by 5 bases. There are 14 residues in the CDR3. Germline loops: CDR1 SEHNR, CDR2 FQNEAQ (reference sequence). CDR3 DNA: TGTGCCAGCAGCCCCTGGGACAGGGGGCACGAGCAGTACTTC. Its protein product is CASSPWDRGHEQYF. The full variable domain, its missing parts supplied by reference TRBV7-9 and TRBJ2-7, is DTGVSQNPRHKITKRGQNVTFRCDPISEHNRLYWYRQTLGQGPEFLTYFQNEAQLEKSRLLSDRFSAERPKGSFSTLEIQRTEQGDSAMYLCASSPWDRGHEQYFGPGTRLTVT.

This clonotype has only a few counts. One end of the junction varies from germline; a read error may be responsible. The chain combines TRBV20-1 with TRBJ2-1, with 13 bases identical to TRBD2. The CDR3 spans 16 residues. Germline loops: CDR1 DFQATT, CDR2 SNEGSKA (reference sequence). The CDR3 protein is CCALPGLAGNYNEQFF. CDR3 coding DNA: TGCTGTGCCCTACCGGGACTAGCGGGGAACTACAATGAGCAGTTCTTC.

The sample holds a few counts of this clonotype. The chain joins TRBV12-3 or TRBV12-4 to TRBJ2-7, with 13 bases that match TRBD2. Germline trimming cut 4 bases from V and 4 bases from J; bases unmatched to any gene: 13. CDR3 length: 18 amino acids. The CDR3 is CASSSPGLAGSSAYEQYF. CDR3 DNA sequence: TGTGCCAGCAGTTCGCCGGGACTAGCGGGATCTAGTGCATACGAGCAGTACTTC.

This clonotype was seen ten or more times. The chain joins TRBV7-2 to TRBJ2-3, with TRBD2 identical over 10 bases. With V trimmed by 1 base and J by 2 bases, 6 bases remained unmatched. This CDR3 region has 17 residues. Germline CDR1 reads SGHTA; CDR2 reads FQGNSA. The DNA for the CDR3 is TGTGCCAGCAGCTTAGGGACACTAGCGGGACCCACAGATACGCAGTATTTT. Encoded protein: CASSLGTLAGPTDTQYF.

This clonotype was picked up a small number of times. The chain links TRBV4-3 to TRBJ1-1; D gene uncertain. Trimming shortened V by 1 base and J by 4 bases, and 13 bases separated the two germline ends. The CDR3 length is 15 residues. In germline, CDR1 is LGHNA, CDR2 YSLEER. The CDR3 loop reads CASSQGPLSRTEAFF. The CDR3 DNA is TGCGCCAGCAGCCAAGGACCCCTATCGCGCACTGAAGCTTTCTTT.

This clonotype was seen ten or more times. For the CDR3, the DNA is TGTGCCAGCAGCTTTACACCTGCGAACACTGAAGCTTTCTTT. Protein sequence: CASSFTPANTEAFF. This chain joins TRBV7-8 and TRBJ1-1, with no clear D. V lost 3 bases and J lost 1, with 9 bases in between. This CDR3 comprises 14 residues. Germline-derived CDR1 and CDR2 are SGHVS and FQNEAQ.

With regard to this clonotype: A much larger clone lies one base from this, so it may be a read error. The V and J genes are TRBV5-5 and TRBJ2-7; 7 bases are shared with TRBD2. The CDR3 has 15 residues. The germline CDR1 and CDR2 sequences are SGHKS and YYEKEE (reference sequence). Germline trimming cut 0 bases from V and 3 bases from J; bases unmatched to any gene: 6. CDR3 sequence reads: CASSLAGTMLYEQYF. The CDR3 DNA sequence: TGTGCCAGCAGCTTGGCTGGGACTATGCTCTACGAGCAGTACTTC.

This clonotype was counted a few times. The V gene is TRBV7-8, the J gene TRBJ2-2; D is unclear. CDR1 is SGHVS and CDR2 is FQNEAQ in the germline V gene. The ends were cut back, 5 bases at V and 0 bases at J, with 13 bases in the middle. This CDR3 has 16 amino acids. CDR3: CASSPARATNTGELFF. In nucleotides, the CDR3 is TGTGCCAGCAGCCCCGCTCGGGCTACGAACACCGGGGAGCTGTTTTTT.

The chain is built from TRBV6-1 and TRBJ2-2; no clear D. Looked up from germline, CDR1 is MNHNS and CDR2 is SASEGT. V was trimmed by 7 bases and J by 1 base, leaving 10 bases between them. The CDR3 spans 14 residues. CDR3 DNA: TGTGCCAGCAAAGGTCTACTGAACACCGGGGAGCTGTTTTTT. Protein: CASKGLLNTGELFF.

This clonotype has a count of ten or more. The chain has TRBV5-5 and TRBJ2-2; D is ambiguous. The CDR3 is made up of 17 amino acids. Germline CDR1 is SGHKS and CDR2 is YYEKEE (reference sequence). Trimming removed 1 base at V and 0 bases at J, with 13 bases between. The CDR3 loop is CASSLSTGRSNTGELFF. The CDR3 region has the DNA TGTGCCAGCAGCTTGAGTACTGGACGGTCGAACACCGGGGAGCTGTTTTTT.

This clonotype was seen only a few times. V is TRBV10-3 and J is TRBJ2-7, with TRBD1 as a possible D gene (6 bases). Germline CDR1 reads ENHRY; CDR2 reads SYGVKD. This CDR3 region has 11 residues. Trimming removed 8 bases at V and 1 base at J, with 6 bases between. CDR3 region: CAIGQSYEQYF. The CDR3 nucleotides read TGTGCCATCGGACAGTCCTACGAGCAGTACTTC.

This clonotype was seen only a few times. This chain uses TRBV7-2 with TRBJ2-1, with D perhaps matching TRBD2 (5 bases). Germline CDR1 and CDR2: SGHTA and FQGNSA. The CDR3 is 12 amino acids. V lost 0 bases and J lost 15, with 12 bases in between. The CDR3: CASSLATSTGFF. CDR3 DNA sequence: TGTGCCAGCAGCTTAGCTACTAGTACGGGGTTCTTC.

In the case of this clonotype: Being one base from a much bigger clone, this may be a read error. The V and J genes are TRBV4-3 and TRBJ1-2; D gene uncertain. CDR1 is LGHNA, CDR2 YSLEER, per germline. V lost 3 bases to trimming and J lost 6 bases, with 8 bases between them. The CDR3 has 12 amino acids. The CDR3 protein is CASSHSDDGYTF. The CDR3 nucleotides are TGCGCCAGCAGCCATTCGGACGATGGCTACACCTTC.

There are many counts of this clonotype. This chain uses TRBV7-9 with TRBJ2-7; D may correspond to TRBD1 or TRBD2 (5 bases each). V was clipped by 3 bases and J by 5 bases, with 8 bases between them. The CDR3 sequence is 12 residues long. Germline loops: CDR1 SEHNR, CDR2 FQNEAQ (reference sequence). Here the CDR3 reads CASSFTGHEQYF. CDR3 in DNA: TGTGCCAGCAGCTTCACGGGGCACGAGCAGTACTTC.

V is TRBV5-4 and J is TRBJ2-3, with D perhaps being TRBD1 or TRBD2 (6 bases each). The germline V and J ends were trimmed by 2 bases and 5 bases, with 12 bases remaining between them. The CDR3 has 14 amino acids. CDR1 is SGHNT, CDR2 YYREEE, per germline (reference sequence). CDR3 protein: CASSFGGSGDTQYF. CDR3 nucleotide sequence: TGTGCCAGCAGCTTCGGGGGCTCTGGAGATACGCAGTATTTT.

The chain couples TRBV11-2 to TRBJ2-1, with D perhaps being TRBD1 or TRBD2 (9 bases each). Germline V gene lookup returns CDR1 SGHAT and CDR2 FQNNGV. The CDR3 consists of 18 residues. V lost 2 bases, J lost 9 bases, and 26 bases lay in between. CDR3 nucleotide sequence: TGTGCCAGCAGCTTAAACAGGGGGCAGCTAGCGGGATCCGTTGAGCAGTTCTTC. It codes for CASSLNRGQLAGSVEQFF. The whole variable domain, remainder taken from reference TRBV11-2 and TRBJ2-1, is EAGVAQSPRYKIIEKRQSVAFWCNPISGHATLYWYQQILGQGPKLLIQFQNNGVVDDSQLPKDRFSAERLKGVDSTLKIQPAKLEDSAVYLCASSLNRGQLAGSVEQFFGPGTRLTVL.

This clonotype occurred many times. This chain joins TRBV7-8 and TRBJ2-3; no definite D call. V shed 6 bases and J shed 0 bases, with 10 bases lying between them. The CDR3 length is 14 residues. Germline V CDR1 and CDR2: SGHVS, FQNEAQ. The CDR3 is CASSHKSSTDTQYF. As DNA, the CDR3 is TGTGCCAGCAGTCACAAATCTAGCACAGATACGCAGTATTTT.

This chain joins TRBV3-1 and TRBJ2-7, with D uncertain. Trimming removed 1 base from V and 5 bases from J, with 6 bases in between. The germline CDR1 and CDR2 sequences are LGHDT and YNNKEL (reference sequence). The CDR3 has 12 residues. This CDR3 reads CASSQGVHEQYF. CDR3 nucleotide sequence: TGTGCCAGCAGCCAAGGGGTACACGAGCAGTACTTC.

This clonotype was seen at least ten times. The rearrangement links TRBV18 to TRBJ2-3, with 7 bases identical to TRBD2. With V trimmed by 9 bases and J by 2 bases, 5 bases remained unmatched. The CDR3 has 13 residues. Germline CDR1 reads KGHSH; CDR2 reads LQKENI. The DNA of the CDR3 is TGTGCCAGTTCCAGCGGGGTCACAGATACGCAGTATTTT. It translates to CASSSGVTDTQYF. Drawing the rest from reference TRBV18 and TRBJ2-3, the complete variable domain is NAGVMQNPRHLVRRRGQEARLRCSPMKGHSHVYWYRQLPEEGLKFMVYLQKENIIDESGMPKERFSAEFPKEGPSILRIQQVVRGDSAAYFCASSSGVTDTQYFGPGTRLTVL.

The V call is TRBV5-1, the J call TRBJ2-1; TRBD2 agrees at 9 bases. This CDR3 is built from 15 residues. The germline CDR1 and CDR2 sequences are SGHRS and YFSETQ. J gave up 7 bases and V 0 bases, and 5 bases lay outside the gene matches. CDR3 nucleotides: TGCGCCAGCAGCTTGGAGGCGGGAGGGCGGAATGAGCAGTTCTTC. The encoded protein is CASSLEAGGRNEQFF.

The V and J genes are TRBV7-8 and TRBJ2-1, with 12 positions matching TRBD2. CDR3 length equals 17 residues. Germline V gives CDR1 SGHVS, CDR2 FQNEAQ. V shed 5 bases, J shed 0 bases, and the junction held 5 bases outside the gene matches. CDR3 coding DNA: TGTGCCAGCAGCCGAACTAGCGGGGGGAGCTCCTACAATGAGCAGTTCTTC. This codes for CASSRTSGGSSYNEQFF.

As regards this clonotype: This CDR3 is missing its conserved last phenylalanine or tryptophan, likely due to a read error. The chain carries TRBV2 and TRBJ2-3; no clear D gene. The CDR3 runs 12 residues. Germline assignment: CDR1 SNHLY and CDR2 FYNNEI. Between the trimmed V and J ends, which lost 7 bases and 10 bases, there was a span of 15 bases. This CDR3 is CASKGEGLAQYL. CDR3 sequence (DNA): TGTGCCAGCAAAGGAGAAGGATTGGCGCAGTATCTT.

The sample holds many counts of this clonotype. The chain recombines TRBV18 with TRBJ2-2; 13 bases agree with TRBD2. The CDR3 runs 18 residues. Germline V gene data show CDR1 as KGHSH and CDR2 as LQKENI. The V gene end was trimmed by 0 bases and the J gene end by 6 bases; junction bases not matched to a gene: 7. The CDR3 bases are TGTGCCAGCTCACCACCGGGACTAGCGGGAATCGGGGCCGGGGAGCTGTTTTTT. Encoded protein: CASSPPGLAGIGAGELFF.